This T cell receptor beta chain emerged from a study of T cell clusters in autoimmune cytopenias. About the research overall: Per sample, median TRB depth was approximately 48,000 reads, yielding a median approximately 2,400 distinct clonotypes.

One tube held mixed TRB-A and TRB-B primer pools for touch-down PCR. TCRdb reanalyzed the multiplex PCR reads and collapses them to one entry per CDR3 protein, without DNA. Its table lists thousands of distinct CDR3 sequences. Looked up from germline, CDR1 is MNHNY and CDR2 is SVGAGI (reference sequence). The CDR3 is 15 amino acids. Notes on this clonotype: Its antigen is not identified.

Whole-study results and caveats: TRB repertoire shifts in secondary cytopenia and chronic lymphocytic leukemia mostly reflected lymphoma, not autoimmunity. Primary autoimmune cytopenia patients appeared to lack physiological T cell clusters present in healthy donors.

TRB was amplified from 250 ng of peripheral blood genomic DNA per sample. The sequenced sample consisted of peripheral blood. This TCR came from a human donor with an autoimmune cytopenia or autoimmune hepatitis (not recorded which). The chain carries TRBV6-6 and TRBJ2-1; no DNA is available, so the TRBD2 call from TCRdb remains unchecked. This CDR3 reads CASSSPSGGFNEQFF.